These 20 T cell receptor beta chains share one sample of origin, sequenced in a study of cytomegalovirus exposure and HLA in healthy donors. Only in-frame clones appear in the TCRdb table, and some are missing; sequencing was by immunoSEQ multiplex PCR. Here the sample spans around 150,000 clones, 95% to 97% being singletons. The specimen sequenced was PBMCs. The receptors originated from a woman aged 18 to 35 in good health and CMV-seronegative.

J is TRBJ2-7 and V is TRBV7-2; the D gene is possibly TRBD2 (7 bases). CDR1 is SGHTA, CDR2 FQGNSA, per germline. The CDR3 contains 18 residues. The V gene lost 3 bases and the J gene lost 2 bases, with 23 bases spanning the gap. This chain's CDR3 is CASSFRFTKGGEPYEQYF. The CDR3 bases are TGTGCCAGCAGCTTTCGATTCACAAAGGGGGGGGAACCCTACGAGCAGTACTTC.

V usage is TRBV19 and J usage is TRBJ2-7; the D gene is possibly TRBD2 (6 bases). Germline CDR1 LNHDA, CDR2 SQIVND (reference sequence). CDR3 length: 14 amino acids. Trimming took 5 bases from V and 2 from J, leaving 13 bases between them. CDR3 DNA sequence: TGTGCCAGTAGTTCGGACTCTAGCGCCTACGAGCAGTACTTC. Its protein product is CASSSDSSAYEQYF.

This chain uses TRBV12-5 with TRBJ2-3; a weak D match, TRBD1 (6 bases). Germline V gene sequence: CDR1 LGHNT, CDR2 FRNRAP. Trimming took off 2 bases at V and 5 bases at J, with 20 bases between the two ends. The CDR3 is 17 amino acids. CDR3: CASGLTKTGINEDTQYF. CDR3 nucleotides: TGTGCTAGTGGTTTGACCAAGACAGGAATAAACGAAGATACGCAGTATTTT.

This CDR3 reads CAWSVRLAGSYEQYF. DNA for the CDR3: TGTGCCTGGAGTGTACGTCTAGCGGGGTCCTACGAGCAGTACTTC. The V call is TRBV30, the J call TRBJ2-7; the match to TRBD2 covers 9 bases. V dropped 0 bases and J dropped 1; count of bases not matched to a gene: 4. The CDR3 contains 15 residues. Per germline, CDR1 GTSNPN and CDR2 SVGIG (reference sequence).

This CDR3 is CASSEQGAPTEAFF. In DNA, the CDR3 is TGTGCCAGCAGCGAACAGGGGGCGCCCACTGAAGCTTTCTTT. This rearrangement joins TRBV11-2 to TRBJ1-1; 9 nucleotides match TRBD1. J gave up 4 bases and V 5 bases, and 5 bases lay outside the gene matches. This CDR3 contains 14 residues. Germline V CDR1 and CDR2: SGHAT, FQNNGV.

The rearrangement links TRBV5-1 to TRBJ1-2; D call uncertain. The CDR3 extends over 13 amino acids. Trimming stripped 0 bases from V and 4 bases from J, with 7 bases between. The germline gives CDR1 SGHRS, CDR2 YFSETQ. For the CDR3, the DNA is TGCGCCAGCAGCTTGGCCGGTTCCTATGGCTACACCTTC. Its protein is CASSLAGSYGYTF.

The rearrangement uses TRBV6-1 and TRBJ1-2; 8 bases agree with TRBD1. This CDR3 has 14 residues. CDR1 is MNHNS and CDR2 is SASEGT in the germline V gene. With V trimmed by 3 bases and J by 6 bases, 6 bases remained unmatched. This CDR3 reads CASSDRAGGDGYTF. The DNA for the CDR3 is TGTGCCAGCAGTGACCGGGCAGGGGGCGATGGCTACACCTTC.

The chain employs TRBV7-9 and TRBJ2-3; 11 bases align to TRBD1. The CDR3 runs 16 residues. The V segment lost 5 bases and the J segment 3 bases; nucleotides outside the gene matches: 7. In germline, CDR1 is SEHNR, CDR2 FQNEAQ (reference sequence). CDR3 DNA: TGTGCCAGCAGCCCAGGACAGGGGGCGTTGACAGATACGCAGTATTTT. It encodes CASSPGQGALTDTQYF. The entire variable domain, with the rest obtained from reference TRBV7-9 and TRBJ2-3, is as follows: DTGVSQNPRHKITKRGQNVTFRCDPISEHNRLYWYRQTLGQGPEFLTYFQNEAQLEKSRLLSDRFSAERPKGSFSTLEIQRTEQGDSAMYLCASSPGQGALTDTQYFGPGTRLTVL.

The chain recombines TRBV13 with TRBJ2-1; 11 bases agree with TRBD2. The CDR3 spans 15 residues. After removal of 5 bases from V and 4 bases from J, the junction contained 4 bases not matched to a gene. The V gene's germline CDR1 is PRHDT and CDR2 FYEKMQ (reference sequence). In nucleotides, the CDR3 is TGTGCCAGCAGCCCTACTAGCGGGGGTTACAATGAGCAGTTCTTC. Translating it yields CASSPTSGGYNEQFF.

V and J are TRBV14 and TRBJ1-2; D not certain. Germline loops: CDR1 SGHDN, CDR2 FVKESK. V was shortened by 0 bases and J by 2 bases, with 7 bases between the two germline ends. This CDR3 has 14 amino acids. The CDR3 loop reads CASSQDPGNYGYTF. The CDR3 DNA follows: TGTGCCAGCAGCCAAGATCCGGGGAACTATGGCTACACCTTC.

The rearrangement joins TRBV6-5 to TRBJ1-2; TRBD1 is a possible D gene (6 bases). The V gene's germline CDR1 is MNHEY and CDR2 SVGAGI. CDR3 length: 15 residues. V was pared by 2 bases and J by 7 bases, with 17 bases between. The CDR3 loop reads CASSYLSGTTIGYTF. DNA for the CDR3: TGTGCCAGCAGTTACCTCTCAGGGACAACTATTGGCTACACCTTC.

The V gene is TRBV7-2, the J gene TRBJ1-4, with TRBD1 matching 7 bases. V lost 1 base, J lost 4 bases, and 0 bases stayed unmatched. Germline V gives CDR1 SGHTA, CDR2 FQGNSA. CDR3 length: 14 amino acids. The CDR3 loop reads CASSLGQGNEKLFF. In DNA, the CDR3 is TGTGCCAGCAGCTTAGGACAGGGTAATGAAAAACTGTTTTTT.

The chain has TRBV14 and TRBJ2-3; the D gene is possibly TRBD1 (6 bases). Between the trimmed V and J ends, which lost 2 bases and 0 bases, there was a span of 12 bases. Germline V CDR1 and CDR2: SGHDN, FVKESK. CDR3 length: 16 residues. The CDR3 reads CASSQIGTPSTDTQYF. The CDR3 bases are TGTGCCAGCAGCCAAATTGGGACACCGAGCACAGATACGCAGTATTTT.

The chain joins TRBV4-2 to TRBJ1-6; D may be TRBD1 (6 bases). Deletions cut 1 base from V and 0 bases from J, with 16 bases between. Germline assignment: CDR1 LGHNA and CDR2 YNFKEQ. CDR3 length equals 19 residues. CDR3 coding DNA: TGTGCCAGCAGCCAAGCCGGGGGAGGGGGTAGCTCCTATAATTCACCCCTCCACTTT. Amino acid sequence: CASSQAGGGGSSYNSPLHF.

This sequence joins TRBV30 and TRBJ2-1, with 9 nucleotides matching TRBD2. Germline trimming cut 1 base from V and 2 bases from J; bases unmatched to any gene: 0. The CDR3 extends over 14 amino acids. Germline V gene sequence: CDR1 GTSNPN, CDR2 SVGIG (reference sequence). In nucleotides, the CDR3 is TGTGCCTGGAGTGGACTAGCGGCCTACAATGAGCAGTTCTTC. This sequence encodes CAWSGLAAYNEQFF.

Details on this clone: Distinct nucleotide sequences in the sample also encode this CDR3. The CDR3 DNA is TGTGCCAGCAGCTTGACAGGGGGCACTGAAGCTTTCTTT. It is translated as CASSLTGGTEAFF. The J gene is TRBJ1-1, the V gene TRBV7-3, with 9 bases identical to TRBD1. CDR1 SGHTA and CDR2 FQGTGA come from the germline V gene. Trimming took 3 bases from V and 4 from J; bases not matched to a gene: 0. CDR3 length: 13 amino acids.

Concerning this clone: Distinct nucleotide sequences in the sample also encode this CDR3. The chain couples TRBV7-3 to TRBJ1-1; D is possibly TRBD1 (5 bases). CDR1 SGHTA and CDR2 FQGTGA come from the germline V gene. The CDR3 sequence is 13 residues long. Trimming cost V 5 bases and J 2 bases, with 9 bases left between them. The CDR3: CASSLDRNTEAFF. CDR3 sequence (DNA): TGTGCCAGCAGCCTCGACAGAAACACTGAAGCTTTCTTT.

The V call is TRBV6-5, the J call TRBJ2-7; D is perhaps TRBD2 (6 bases). Trimming removed 0 bases from V and 0 bases from J, with 9 bases in between. Germline V lookup: CDR1 MNHEY, CDR2 SVGAGI. There are 15 residues in the CDR3. The CDR3 loop is CASSYSRDFSYEQYF. CDR3 nucleotides: TGTGCCAGCAGTTACTCCCGGGACTTCTCCTACGAGCAGTACTTC.

The chain has TRBV7-8 and TRBJ1-2; 8 positions agree with TRBD1. This CDR3 has 18 amino acids. Germline V gene lookup returns CDR1 SGHVS and CDR2 FQNEAQ. Unmatched junction bases numbered 18, after V lost 4 bases and J lost 5 bases. The CDR3 is CASSSRVRQGSASYGYTF. The CDR3 nucleotides read TGTGCCAGCAGCTCACGAGTTCGACAGGGGAGTGCTTCTTATGGCTACACCTTC. The full variable domain, rest sourced from reference TRBV7-8 and TRBJ1-2, is GAGVSQSPRYKVAKRGQDVALRCDPISGHVSLFWYQQALGQGPEFLTYFQNEAQLDKSGLPSDRFFAERPEGSVSTLKIQRTQQEDSAVYLCASSSRVRQGSASYGYTFGSGTRLTVV.

The rearrangement links TRBV5-1 to TRBJ1-4; 8 positions match TRBD1. The J segment lost 0 bases and the V segment lost 2 bases, leaving 12 bases of the junction unmatched. Looked up from germline, CDR1 is SGHRS and CDR2 is YFSETQ. The CDR3 loop spans 19 amino acids. CDR3 bases: TGCGCCAGCAGCTTCGGACAGGGAACCTCCCGGGCAACTAATGAAAAACTGTTTTTT. Amino acids: CASSFGQGTSRATNEKLFF.